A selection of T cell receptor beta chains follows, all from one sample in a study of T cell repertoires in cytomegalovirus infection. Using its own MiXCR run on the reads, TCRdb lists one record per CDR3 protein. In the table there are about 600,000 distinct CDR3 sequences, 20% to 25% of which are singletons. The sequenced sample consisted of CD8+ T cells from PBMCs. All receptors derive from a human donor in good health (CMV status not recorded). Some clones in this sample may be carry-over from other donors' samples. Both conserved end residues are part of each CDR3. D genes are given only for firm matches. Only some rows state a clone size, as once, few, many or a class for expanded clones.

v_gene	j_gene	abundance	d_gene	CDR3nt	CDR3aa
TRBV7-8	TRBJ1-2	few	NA	TGTGCCAGCAGCTGGGGGGCACAGACAGTGAACTATGGCTACACCTTC	CASSWGAQTVNYGYTF
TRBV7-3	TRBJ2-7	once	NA	TGTGCCAGCGTTTCTGACAGCTACGAGCAGTACTTC	CASVSDSYEQYF
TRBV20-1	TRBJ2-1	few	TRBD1	TGCAGTGCTAGAGATCAGCAGGGGACAGGGACGTACAATGAGCAGTTCTTC	CSARDQQGTGTYNEQFF
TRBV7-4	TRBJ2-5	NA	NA	TGTGCCAGCACCAAAAAGGAGACCCAGTACTTC	CASTKKETQYF
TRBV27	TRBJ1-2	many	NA	TGTGCCAGCAGCTACCTAGGGGATTCCTATGGCTACACCTTC	CASSYLGDSYGYTF
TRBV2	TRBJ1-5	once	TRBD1	TGTGCCAGCAACGATAATATTACAGGGGTACAGCCCCAGCATTTT	CASNDNITGVQPQHF
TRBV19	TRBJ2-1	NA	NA	TGTGCCAGTAGCAGGACTGGGTGGAATGAGCAGTTCTTC	CASSRTGWNEQFF
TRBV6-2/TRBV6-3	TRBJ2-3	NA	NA	TGTGCCAGCAGTTACCTCGACTCGATCGGAACGCAGTATTTT	CASSYLDSIGTQYF
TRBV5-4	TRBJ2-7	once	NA	TGTGCCAGCAGCCCAGGCCGGGGTTCCTACGAGCAGTACTTC	CASSPGRGSYEQYF
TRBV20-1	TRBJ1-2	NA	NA	TGCAGTGCTGATACGGGTAGCCGGAGCAACTATGGCTACACCTTC	CSADTGSRSNYGYTF
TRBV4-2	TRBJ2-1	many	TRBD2	TGTGCCAGCAGCCCCCGACTAGCGGGGGGGAATGAGCAGTTCTTC	CASSPRLAGGNEQFF
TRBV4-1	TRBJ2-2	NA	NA	TGCGCCAGCAGCCAAATAGCGCGAGGTAACACCGGGGAGCTGTTTTTT	CASSQIARGNTGELFF
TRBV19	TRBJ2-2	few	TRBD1	TGTGCCAGTAGTACCACGACAGGGGCTGGGGAGCTGTTTTTT	CASSTTTGAGELFF
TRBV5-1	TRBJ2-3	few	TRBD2	TGCGCCAGCAGCTTAGCGGGGGGGCAAGATACGCAGTATTTT	CASSLAGGQDTQYF
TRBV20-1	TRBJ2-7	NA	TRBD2	TGCAGCGCCCCGGGGGCTAGCGGGGGGTACGAGCAGTACTTC	CSAPGASGGYEQYF
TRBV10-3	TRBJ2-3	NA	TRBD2	TGTGCCATCAGGGAAACTAGCGGGGCTAGCATAGATACGCAGTATTTT	CAIRETSGASIDTQYF
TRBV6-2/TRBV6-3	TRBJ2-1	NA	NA	TGTGCCAGCAGTCGGGTGACCGGGAATGAGCAGTTCTTC	CASSRVTGNEQFF
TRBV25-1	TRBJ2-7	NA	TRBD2	TGTGCCAGCAGTGGGACTAGCGGGGGCCCTCTCGAGCAGTACTTC	CASSGTSGGPLEQYF
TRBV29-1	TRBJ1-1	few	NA	TGCAGCGTTGCGGGACTTGAAGCTTTCTTT	CSVAGLEAFF
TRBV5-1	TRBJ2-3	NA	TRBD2	TGCGCCAGCAGCTCAATAGCGGGGGATACGCAGTATTTT	CASSSIAGDTQYF
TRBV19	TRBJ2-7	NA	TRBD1	TGTGCCAGTAGCCCTTCAGTCAGGGGGTTATACGAGCAGTACTTC	CASSPSVRGLYEQYF
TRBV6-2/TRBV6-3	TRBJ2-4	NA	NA	TGTGCCACAGCGAGTCTGGGAAACATTCAGTACTTC	CATASLGNIQYF
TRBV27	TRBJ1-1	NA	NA	TGTGCCACCCTCTCCGGGATGAACACTGAAGCTTTCTTT	CATLSGMNTEAFF
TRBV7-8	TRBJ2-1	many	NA	TGTGCCAGCAGCCCCCGGACAGAACGCGATGAGCAGTTCTTC	CASSPRTERDEQFF
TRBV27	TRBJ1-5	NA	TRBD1	TGTGCCAGCAGTTTCCTTAGGACAGGGGGAAGCACAGATACGCAGCATTTT	CASSFLRTGGSTDTQHF
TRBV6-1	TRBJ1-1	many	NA	TGTGCCTGCGCAGCCACTGAAGCTTTCTTT	CACAATEAFF
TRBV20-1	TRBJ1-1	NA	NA	TGCAGTGCCCGTGACGGCACTGAAGCTTTCTTT	CSARDGTEAFF
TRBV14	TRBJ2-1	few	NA	TGTGCCAGCAGCCTCACCAAGTATAATGAGCAGTTCTTC	CASSLTKYNEQFF
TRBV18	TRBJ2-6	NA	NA	TGTGCCAGCTCGCCGGGAACCTCCTCTGGGGCCAACGTCCTGACTTTC	CASSPGTSSGANVLTF
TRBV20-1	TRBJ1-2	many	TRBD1	TGCAGTGCTAGGGACAGGGGATATGGCTACACCTTC	CSARDRGYGYTF
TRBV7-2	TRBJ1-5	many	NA	TGTGCCAGCAGCTTAGACCTGGGGGCAGCGAGCAATCAGCCCCAGCATTTT	CASSLDLGAASNQPQHF
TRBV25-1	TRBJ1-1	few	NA	TGTGCCAGCAGTGAATACTATAACACTGAAGCTTTCTTT	CASSEYYNTEAFF
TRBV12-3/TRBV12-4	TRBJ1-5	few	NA	TGTGCCAGCAGTTTAGTCCTTAGCAATCAGCCCCAGCATTTT	CASSLVLSNQPQHF
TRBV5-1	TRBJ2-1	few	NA	TGCGCCAGCAGCTCCCTTTCGTTTGAGCAGTTCTTC	CASSSLSFEQFF
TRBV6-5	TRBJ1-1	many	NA	TGTGCCAGCAGTTACGGGGGATTGAACACTGAAGCTTTCTTT	CASSYGGLNTEAFF
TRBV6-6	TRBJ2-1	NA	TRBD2	TGTGCCAGCACCCCCGGGACTAGCGGATTCTCCTACAATGAGCAGTTCTTC	CASTPGTSGFSYNEQFF
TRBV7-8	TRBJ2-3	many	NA	TGTGCCAGCAGCTTAGAAATTAGCGGCACAGATACGCAGTATTTT	CASSLEISGTDTQYF
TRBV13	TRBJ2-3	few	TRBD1	TGTGCCAGCAGCCCCGCCGGGACAGGGGGCGATACGCAGTATTTT	CASSPAGTGGDTQYF
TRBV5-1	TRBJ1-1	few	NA	TGCGCCAGCAGCTTGGCAGGGAGCCATCCTTTCTTT	CASSLAGSHPFF
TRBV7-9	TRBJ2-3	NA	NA	TGTGCCAGCAGCGTACGGGGGTATCCCACAGATACGCAGTATTTT	CASSVRGYPTDTQYF
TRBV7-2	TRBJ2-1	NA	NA	TGTGCCAGCAGCTTAGGGTTTCCAGTAGAGTCTTCATACAATGAGCAGTTCTTC	CASSLGFPVESSYNEQFF
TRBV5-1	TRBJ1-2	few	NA	TGCGCCAGCAGCTTGGGGGCGCCGGGCACAGCTAACTATGGCTACACCTTC	CASSLGAPGTANYGYTF
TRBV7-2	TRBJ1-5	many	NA	TGTGCCAGCAGCACGAGTGGCGGGAGCAATCAGCCCCAGCATTTT	CASSTSGGSNQPQHF
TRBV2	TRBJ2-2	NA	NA	TGTGCCGGCCTTGGGAGAACCGGGGAGCTGTTTTTT	CAGLGRTGELFF
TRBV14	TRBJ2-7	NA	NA	TGTGCCAGCAGCCATGAAACAGGACCCTCCTCCTACGAGCAGTACTTC	CASSHETGPSSYEQYF
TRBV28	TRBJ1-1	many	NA	TGTGCCAGCAGCCTAGTGAGGGAGACAAACACTGAAGCTTTCTTT	CASSLVRETNTEAFF
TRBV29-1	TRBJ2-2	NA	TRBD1	TGCAGCGTTACCGGGACAGGGTCAACCGGGGAGCTGTTTTTT	CSVTGTGSTGELFF
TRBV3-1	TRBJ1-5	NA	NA	TGTGCCAGCAGCCAGGACCTGTATAGCAATCAGCCCCAGCATTTT	CASSQDLYSNQPQHF
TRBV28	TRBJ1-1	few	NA	TGTGCCAGCCGGAGGACAGCGAACACTGAAGCTTTCTTT	CASRRTANTEAFF
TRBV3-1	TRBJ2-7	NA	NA	TGTGCCAGCAGCAAAGGGAGCGGGTTGGACTACGAGCAGTACTTC	CASSKGSGLDYEQYF
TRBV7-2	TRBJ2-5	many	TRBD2	TGTGCCAGCAGCGGAGCGGGGGGGGCCTTAGAGACCCAGTACTTC	CASSGAGGALETQYF
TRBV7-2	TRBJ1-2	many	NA	TGTGCCAGCTTCATATGGGGGTTAGGCTACACCTTC	CASFIWGLGYTF
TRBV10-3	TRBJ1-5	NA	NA	TGTGCCATCAGTGGGACAGATGAGGCCAATCAGCCCCAGCATTTT	CAISGTDEANQPQHF
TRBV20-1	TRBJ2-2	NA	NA	TGCAGTGCTAGGCCTGAGATCAACACCGGGGAGCTGTTTTTT	CSARPEINTGELFF
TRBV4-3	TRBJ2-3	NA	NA	TGCGCCAGCAGCTACTCCAGGGCGGGGGATACGCAGTATTTT	CASSYSRAGDTQYF
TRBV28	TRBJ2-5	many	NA	TGTGCCAGCAGTCCCCTCTCTAGCGCCCAAGAGACCCAGTACTTC	CASSPLSSAQETQYF
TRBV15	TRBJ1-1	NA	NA	TGTGCCACCAGCAGCTTCAGGTCCATGAACACTGAAGCTTTCTTT	CATSSFRSMNTEAFF
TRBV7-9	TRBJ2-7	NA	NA	TGTGCCAGCAGCTTAGGCTCGGCGGGGCAGTACTTC	CASSLGSAGQYF
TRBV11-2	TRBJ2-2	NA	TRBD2	TGTGCCAGCAGCTTAAGGTTTCGCACTAGCGGGAACACCGGGGAGCTGTTTTTT	CASSLRFRTSGNTGELFF
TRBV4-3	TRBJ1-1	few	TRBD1	TGCGCCAGCAGCCACAGGACAGGGGGTATAACTGAAGCTTTCTTT	CASSHRTGGITEAFF